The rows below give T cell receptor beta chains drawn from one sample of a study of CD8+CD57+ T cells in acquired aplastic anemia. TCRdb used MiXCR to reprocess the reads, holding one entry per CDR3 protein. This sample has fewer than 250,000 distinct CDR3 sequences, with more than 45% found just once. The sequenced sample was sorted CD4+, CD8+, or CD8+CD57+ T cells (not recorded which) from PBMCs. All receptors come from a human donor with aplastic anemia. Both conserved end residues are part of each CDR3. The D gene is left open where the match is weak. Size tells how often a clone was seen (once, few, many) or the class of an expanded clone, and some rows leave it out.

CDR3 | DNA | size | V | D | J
CASSRRNKTLNYGYTF | TGTGCCAGCAGCCGACGGAACAAGACCCTCAACTATGGCTACACCTTC | few | TRBV9 | NA | TRBJ1-2
CASSFPAGEGVGTEAFF | TGTGCCAGCAGCTTTCCTGCAGGGGAGGGCGTTGGCACTGAAGCTTTCTTT | many | TRBV7-4 | NA | TRBJ1-1
CASSDWRNGNTIYF | TGTGCCAGCAGCGATTGGAGGAACGGAAACACCATATATTTT | many | TRBV9 | NA | TRBJ1-3
CASSFGLSGLAGGPFPGTNNEQFF | TGTGCCAGCAGCTTTGGGTTATCCGGCCTAGCGGGGGGCCCTTTCCCCGGGACAAACAATGAGCAGTTCTTC | NA | TRBV11-3 | TRBD2 | TRBJ2-1
CASSSGTSGGAQETQYF | TGTGCCAGCAGCTCCGGGACTAGCGGGGGGGCCCAAGAGACCCAGTACTTC | many | TRBV5-8 | TRBD2 | TRBJ2-5
CASRVDSLSKFNF | TGTGCCAGCAGGGTTGACAGCCTCTCGAAGTTCAACTTC | NA | TRBV25-1 | NA | TRBJ1-2
CASSTERGKGTDTQYF | TGTGCCAGCAGTACTGAGCGGGGGAAAGGCACAGATACGCAGTATTTT | NA | TRBV13 | TRBD2 | TRBJ2-3
CSASSGDEKLFF | TGCAGCGCCAGCTCGGGGGATGAAAAACTGTTTTTT | NA | TRBV29-1 | NA | TRBJ1-4
CASSSSGAKTGNYGYTF | TGTGCCAGCAGCTCTAGCGGAGCCAAGACAGGAAACTATGGCTACACCTTC | NA | TRBV7-9 | NA | TRBJ1-2
CASREPGQGYTEAFF | TGTGCCAGCAGAGAACCGGGACAGGGGTACACTGAAGCTTTCTTT | NA | TRBV6-1 | TRBD1 | TRBJ1-1
CATSDFRETERTGANVLTF | TGTGCCACCAGTGATTTTCGGGAGACAGAGAGGACTGGGGCCAACGTCCTGACTTTC | NA | TRBV24-1 | NA | TRBJ2-6
CASSLPKAWGTEAFF | TGTGCCAGCAGCTTACCTAAGGCTTGGGGAACTGAAGCTTTCTTT | NA | TRBV7-9 | NA | TRBJ1-1
CASSFGLLTGEDF | TGTGCCAGCAGCTTTGGTTTGCTGACAGGGGAAGACTTC | NA | TRBV7-9 | TRBD1 | TRBJ2-7
CASSEGLGDRETQYF | TGTGCCAGCAGCGAGGGGTTAGGAGACCGCGAGACCCAGTACTTC | NA | TRBV6-5 | NA | TRBJ2-5
CASSIRGASYNSPLHF | TGTGCCAGTAGTATACGGGGGGCGTCATATAATTCACCCCTCCACTTT | many | TRBV19 | NA | TRBJ1-6
CASSLQGAYEKLFF | TGTGCCAGCAGTTTACAGGGGGCGTATGAAAAACTGTTTTTT | NA | TRBV27 | TRBD1 | TRBJ1-4
CSAPGGRSYNSPLHF | TGCAGTGCCCCGGGGGGGCGGTCCTATAATTCACCCCTCCACTTT | many | TRBV20-1 | NA | TRBJ1-6
CASSLSTGNREIIF | TGTGCCAGCAGCTTGTCGACGGGGAACCGGGAAATTATCTTC | many | TRBV7-6 | NA | TRBJ2-7
CASSPTGSEQYF | TGTGCCAGCAGCCCTACAGGGTCCGAGCAGTACTTC | many | TRBV7-8 | NA | TRBJ2-7
CASSPFGRVRQNNEQFF | TGTGCCAGCAGCCCCTTCGGGAGAGTCAGGCAGAACAATGAGCAGTTCTTC | once | TRBV7-8 | NA | TRBJ2-1
CASSSHFDTEAFF | TGTGCCAGCAGTTCTCACTTCGACACTGAAGCTTTCTTT | NA | TRBV10-3 | NA | TRBJ1-1
CASSHRQGSNEQYF | TGTGCCAGCAGTCATAGACAGGGTAGCAACGAGCAGTACTTC | NA | TRBV7-9 | TRBD1 | TRBJ2-7
CASSPDRRGYTF | TGTGCCAGCAGCCCGGACAGGAGGGGCTACACCTTC | NA | TRBV7-2 | TRBD1 | TRBJ1-2